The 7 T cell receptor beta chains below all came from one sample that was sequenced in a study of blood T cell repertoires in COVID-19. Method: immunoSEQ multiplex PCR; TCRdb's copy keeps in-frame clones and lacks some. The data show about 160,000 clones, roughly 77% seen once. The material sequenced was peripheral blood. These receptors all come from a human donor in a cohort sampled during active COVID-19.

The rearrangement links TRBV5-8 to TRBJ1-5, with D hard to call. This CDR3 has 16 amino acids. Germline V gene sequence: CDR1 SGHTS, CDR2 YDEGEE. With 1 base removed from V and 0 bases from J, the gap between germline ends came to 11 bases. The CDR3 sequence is CASSLFGVSSNQPQHF. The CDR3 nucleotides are TGTGCCAGCAGCTTGTTCGGGGTTTCTAGCAATCAGCCCCAGCATTTT.

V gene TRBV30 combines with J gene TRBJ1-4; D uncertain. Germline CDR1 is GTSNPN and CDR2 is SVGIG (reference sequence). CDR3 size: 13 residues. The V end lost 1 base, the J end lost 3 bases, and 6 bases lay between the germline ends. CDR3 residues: CAWSEQPNEKLFF. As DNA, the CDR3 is TGTGCCTGGAGTGAACAGCCTAATGAAAAACTGTTTTTT.

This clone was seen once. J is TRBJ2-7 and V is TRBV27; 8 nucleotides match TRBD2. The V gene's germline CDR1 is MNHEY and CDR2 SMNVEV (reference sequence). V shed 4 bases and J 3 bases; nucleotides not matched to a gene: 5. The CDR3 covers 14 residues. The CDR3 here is CASSWAGGDYEQYF. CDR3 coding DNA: TGTGCCAGCAGTTGGGCCGGGGGGGACTACGAGCAGTACTTC.

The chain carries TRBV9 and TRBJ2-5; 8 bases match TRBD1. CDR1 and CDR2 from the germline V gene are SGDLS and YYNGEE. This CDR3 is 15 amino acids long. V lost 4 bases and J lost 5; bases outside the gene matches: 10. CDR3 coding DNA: TGTGCCAGCAGCATAGACGACAGGGGATTGGAGACCCAGTACTTC. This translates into CASSIDDRGLETQYF.

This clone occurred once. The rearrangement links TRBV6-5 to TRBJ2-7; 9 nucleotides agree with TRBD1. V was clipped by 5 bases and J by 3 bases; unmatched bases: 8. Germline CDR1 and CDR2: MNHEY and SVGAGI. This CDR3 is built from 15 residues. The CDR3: CASSTPGQGFYEQYF. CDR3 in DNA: TGTGCCAGCAGTACTCCGGGACAGGGATTCTACGAGCAGTACTTC.

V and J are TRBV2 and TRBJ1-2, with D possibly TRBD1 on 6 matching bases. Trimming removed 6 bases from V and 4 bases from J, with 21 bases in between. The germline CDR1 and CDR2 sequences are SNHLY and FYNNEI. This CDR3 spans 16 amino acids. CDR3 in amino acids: CASRERDTALGYGYTF. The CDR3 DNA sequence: TGTGCCAGCAGGGAGCGGGACACCGCCCTAGGCTATGGCTACACCTTC.

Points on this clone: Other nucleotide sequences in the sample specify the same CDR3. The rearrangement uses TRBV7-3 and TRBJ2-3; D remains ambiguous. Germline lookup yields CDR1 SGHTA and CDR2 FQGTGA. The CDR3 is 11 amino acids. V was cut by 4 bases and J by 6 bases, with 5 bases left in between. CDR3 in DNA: TGTGCCAGCAGCTCCGCGGATACGCAGTATTTT. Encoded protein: CASSSADTQYF.